Following are 3 T cell receptor beta chains from one sample sequenced in a study of blood T cell repertoires in COVID-19. Using immunoSEQ multiplex PCR, the repertoire was profiled, and TCRdb retains in-frame clones only, with some absent. This table has 100,000 or so clones, around 76% appearing once. Sequenced sample: peripheral blood. Source of these receptors: a woman in her 70s with acute or convalescent COVID-19.

This sequence joins TRBV27 and TRBJ1-6; D unclear. CDR3 length: 16 residues. The germline CDR1 and CDR2 sequences are MNHEY and SMNVEV (reference sequence). Between the trimmed V and J ends, which lost 5 bases and 0 bases, there was a span of 11 bases. The CDR3 here is CASSRDRSSYNSPLHF. DNA for the CDR3: TGTGCCAGCAGTCGTGACCGGAGCTCCTATAATTCACCCCTCCACTTT.

V is TRBV14 and J is TRBJ1-1; TRBD1 aligns across 8 bases. Germline trimming cut 2 bases from V and 1 base from J; bases unmatched to any gene: 3. CDR3 length equals 15 residues. Germline lookup yields CDR1 SGHDN and CDR2 FVKESK. The CDR3 sequence is CASSQLTGANTEAFF. CDR3 sequence (DNA): TGTGCCAGCAGCCAATTGACAGGGGCGAACACTGAAGCTTTCTTT.

This clone showed up just once. The CDR3, as DNA: TGTGCCAGCAGTTCCCAAGCAGGGATTACTGAAGCTTTCTTT. Translation: CASSSQAGITEAFF. This chain uses TRBV28 with TRBJ1-1; D possibly corresponds to TRBD1 (5 bases). The germline CDR1 and CDR2 sequences are MDHEN and SYDVKM. This CDR3 has 14 residues. The germline V and J ends were trimmed by 4 bases and 5 bases, with 14 bases remaining between them.